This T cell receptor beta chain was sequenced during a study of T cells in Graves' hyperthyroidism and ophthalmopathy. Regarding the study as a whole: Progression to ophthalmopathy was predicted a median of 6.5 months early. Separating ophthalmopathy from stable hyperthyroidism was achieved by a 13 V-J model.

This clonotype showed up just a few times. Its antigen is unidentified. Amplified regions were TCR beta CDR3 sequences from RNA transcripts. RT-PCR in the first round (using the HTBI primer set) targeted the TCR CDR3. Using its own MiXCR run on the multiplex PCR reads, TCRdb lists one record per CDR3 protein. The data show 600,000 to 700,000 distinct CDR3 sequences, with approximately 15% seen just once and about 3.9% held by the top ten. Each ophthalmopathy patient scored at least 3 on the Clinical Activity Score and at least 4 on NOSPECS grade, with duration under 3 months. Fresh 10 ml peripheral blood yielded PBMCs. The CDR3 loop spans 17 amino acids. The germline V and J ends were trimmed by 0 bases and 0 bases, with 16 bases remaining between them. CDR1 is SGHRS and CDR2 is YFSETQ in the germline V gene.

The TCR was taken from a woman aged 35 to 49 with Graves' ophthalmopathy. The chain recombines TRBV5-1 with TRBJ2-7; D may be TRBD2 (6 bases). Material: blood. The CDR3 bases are TGCGCCAGCAGCTTGGCCCTGCGGGGACGGGGCTCCTACGAGCAGTACTTC. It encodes CASSLALRGRGSYEQYF.